Listed here are 26 T cell receptor beta chains from one sample, sequenced in a study of T cell responses to AZD1222 COVID-19 vaccine. Method: immunoSEQ multiplex PCR; TCRdb's copy keeps in-frame clones and lacks some. The table lists more than 110,000 clones, approximately 90% of them singletons. The sample in question was peripheral blood, obtained 28 days after the second AZD1222 dose. The receptors derive from an adult who received the AZD1222 COVID-19 vaccine.

The gene calls are TRBV10-3 and TRBJ2-7; TRBD2 matches 12 bases. Trimming cost V 4 bases and J 2 bases; bases outside gene matches: 6. CDR1 and CDR2 (germline): ENHRY, SYGVKD. The CDR3 is made up of 16 amino acids. The CDR3, as DNA: TGTGCCATCAGTGCCGGGACTAGCGGGTGGACCTACGAGCAGTACTTC. Translating it yields CAISAGTSGWTYEQYF.

The chain has TRBV28 and TRBJ2-3; 7 nucleotides match TRBD2. J gave up 5 bases and V 5 bases, and 7 bases lay outside the gene matches. The CDR3 is made up of 14 amino acids. Per the germline V gene, CDR1 is MDHEN and CDR2 is SYDVKM. The CDR3 region has the DNA TGTGCCAGCAGTAGCGGGGCGTTGGGAGATACGCAGTATTTT. As protein: CASSSGALGDTQYF.

The chain employs TRBV3-1 (or the pseudogene TRBV3-2) and TRBJ1-2; D possibly corresponds to TRBD1 (5 bases). Germline lookup yields CDR1 LGHDT and CDR2 YNNKEL (reference sequence). This CDR3 is built from 16 residues. V lost 2 bases and J 2 bases, leaving 15 bases between the germline ends. The CDR3 DNA reads TGTGCCAGCAGCCAACGCGGAGACAGTCTCAACTATGGCTACACCTTC. Its translation: CASSQRGDSLNYGYTF.

This rearrangement joins TRBV7-8 to TRBJ1-4, with no clear D. V lost 0 bases to trimming and J lost 5 bases, with 10 bases between them. There are 15 residues in the CDR3. From germline, CDR1 is SGHVS and CDR2 FQNEAQ. The CDR3 sequence: CASSLAVGINEKLFF. CDR3 in DNA: TGTGCCAGCAGCTTAGCGGTGGGGATAAATGAAAAACTGTTTTTT.

The chain employs TRBV28 and TRBJ1-3, with D unclear. Germline CDR1 MDHEN, CDR2 SYDVKM. Trimming left V 4 bases short and J 3 bases short, with 13 bases between. The CDR3 length is 15 residues. In DNA form, the CDR3 reads TGTGCCAGCAGTTCACCCCCACGTGGTGGAAACACCATATATTTT. Residues: CASSSPPRGGNTIYF.

The chain couples TRBV28 to TRBJ2-7, with D possibly matching TRBD2 (6 bases). CDR3 length: 13 amino acids. From germline, CDR1 is MDHEN and CDR2 SYDVKM. V lost 4 bases to trimming and J lost 7 bases, with 14 bases between them. DNA of the CDR3: TGTGCCAGCAGTTCCCCGGGACGGGAGGAGCAGTACTTC. This sequence encodes CASSSPGREEQYF.

The V call is TRBV10-1, the J call TRBJ2-1; 11 positions agree with TRBD2. The J segment lost 9 bases and the V segment lost 0 bases, leaving 4 bases of the junction unmatched. Germline V CDR1 and CDR2: WNHNN, SYGVQD (reference sequence). This CDR3 is 15 amino acids long. CDR3: CASSESSGRASEQFF. The CDR3 DNA reads as TGCGCCAGCAGTGAGTCTAGCGGGAGGGCTAGTGAGCAGTTCTTC.

The rearrangement uses TRBV6-5 and TRBJ2-4; D gene ambiguous. Trimming shortened V by 8 bases and J by 1 base, and 12 bases separated the two germline ends. Germline V gene lookup returns CDR1 MNHEY and CDR2 SVGAGI. This CDR3 has 14 residues. CDR3 coding DNA: TGTGCCAGCCTCCAAGATGACGCCAAAAACATTCAGTACTTC. It is translated as CASLQDDAKNIQYF.

The chain is built from TRBV3-1 (or the pseudogene TRBV3-2) and TRBJ2-1; a possible D gene is TRBD2 (6 bases). CDR3 size: 15 residues. Trimming pared 0 bases from V and 7 bases from J, leaving 13 bases between. Germline V CDR1 and CDR2: LGHDT, YNNKEL (reference sequence). Here the CDR3 reads CASSQEAGTKNEQFF. The CDR3 nucleotides read TGTGCCAGCAGCCAAGAGGCGGGAACGAAGAATGAGCAGTTCTTC.

The chain carries TRBV5-6 and TRBJ1-1; D gene unclear. Germline V lookup: CDR1 SGHDT, CDR2 YYEEEE. The CDR3 has 14 amino acids. With 7 bases removed from V and 3 bases from J, the gap between germline ends came to 16 bases. The CDR3 here is CASLIWGAHTEAFF. In nucleotides, the CDR3 is TGTGCCAGCCTGATTTGGGGAGCGCACACTGAAGCTTTCTTT.

CDR3 bases: TGTGCCAGCAGACTTAGGGGGGCTGGGGAGACCCAGTACTTC. It encodes CASRLRGAGETQYF. The J gene is TRBJ2-5, the V gene TRBV7-8; D possibly matches TRBD1 or TRBD2 (6 bases each). The CDR3 contains 14 residues. Germline V lookup: CDR1 SGHVS, CDR2 FQNEAQ. V lost 6 bases and J lost 5, with 16 bases in between.

The chain has TRBV5-1 and TRBJ2-2; TRBD2 matches 7 bases. Germline assignment: CDR1 SGHRS and CDR2 YFSETQ. Trimming at V came to 6 bases and at J to 3 bases, leaving 8 bases not matched to a gene. This CDR3 region has 15 residues. CDR3 residues: CASKGGKWDTGELFF. The CDR3 nucleotides read TGCGCCAGCAAGGGAGGGAAGTGGGACACCGGGGAGCTGTTTTTT.

The chain combines TRBV20-1 with TRBJ2-7; 15 nucleotides match TRBD2. CDR1 and CDR2 from the germline V gene are DFQATT and SNEGSKA (reference sequence). V dropped 3 bases and J dropped 6; count of bases not matched to a gene: 24. The CDR3 consists of 21 residues. CDR3 nucleotides: TGCAGTGCTAGTCTCCCGGCACCGGACGTCGGGACTAGCGGGGGGCCAAGCGAGCAGTACTTC. Translation gives CSASLPAPDVGTSGGPSEQYF.

This chain connects TRBV7-9 to TRBJ2-7; D possibly matches TRBD1 or TRBD2 (5 bases each). The CDR3 is 12 residues long. With 5 bases removed from V and 3 bases from J, the gap between germline ends came to 8 bases. Germline V gives CDR1 SEHNR, CDR2 FQNEAQ (reference sequence). CDR3 in amino acids: CASSRGVYEQYF. CDR3 coding DNA: TGTGCCAGCAGCAGAGGGGTCTACGAGCAGTACTTC.

The chain uses TRBV10-1 and TRBJ2-7; D might be TRBD2 (5 bases). Looked up from germline, CDR1 is WNHNN and CDR2 is SYGVQD (reference sequence). The length of the CDR3 is 14 residues. V lost 5 bases and J lost 2, with 13 bases in between. CDR3 nucleotides: TGCGCCAGCAGTAACGGGGTCCTTCCCTACGAGCAGTACTTC. This translates into CASSNGVLPYEQYF.

This clone appeared once. This chain joins TRBV24-1 and TRBJ1-1; unclear D gene. V lost 11 bases to trimming and J lost 0 bases, with 9 bases between them. The CDR3 covers 12 residues. Germline values: CDR1 KGHDR, CDR2 SFDVKD. The CDR3 loop reads CASRGMNTEAFF. CDR3 nucleotide sequence: TGTGCCAGCCGGGGAATGAACACTGAAGCTTTCTTT.

The V gene is TRBV27, the J gene TRBJ2-1; possible D gene TRBD2, 5 bases. This CDR3 comprises 15 residues. V was shortened by 4 bases and J by 4 bases, with 14 bases between the two germline ends. CDR1 MNHEY and CDR2 SMNVEV come from the germline V gene (reference sequence). The CDR3 reads CASSSDSRPYNEQFF. The DNA of the CDR3 is TGTGCCAGCAGTTCGGACTCCCGCCCTTACAATGAGCAGTTCTTC.

The chain employs TRBV28 and TRBJ1-1; 7 bases line up with TRBD1. V was clipped by 8 bases and J by 0 bases; unmatched bases: 3. The CDR3 has 13 amino acids. Germline CDR1 is MDHEN and CDR2 is SYDVKM. DNA of the CDR3: TGTGCCAGCCGAACAGGGGTGAACACTGAAGCTTTCTTT. Translated: CASRTGVNTEAFF.

This clone was seen only a few times. The V and J genes are TRBV10-3 and TRBJ2-7; 11 bases are a match to TRBD2. The CDR3 totals 16 residues. The germline gives CDR1 ENHRY, CDR2 SYGVKD. Trimming cost V 5 bases and J 2 bases; bases outside gene matches: 8. The CDR3 nucleotides read TGTGCCATCAGTCCCGGGATAGCGGGGGGGCCCTACGAGCAGTACTTC. It specifies CAISPGIAGGPYEQYF.

The V call is TRBV5-6, the J call TRBJ2-3; no clear D gene. Trimming removed 0 bases at V and 6 bases at J, with 8 bases between. The CDR3 length is 13 residues. Germline CDR1 SGHDT, CDR2 YYEEEE. DNA of the CDR3: TGTGCCAGCAGCTTGGGCGGTCCGGATACGCAGTATTTT. Amino acid sequence: CASSLGGPDTQYF.

The chain uses TRBV6-1 and TRBJ1-2, with D unresolved. V lost 1 base and J 5 bases, leaving 2 bases between the germline ends. Germline values: CDR1 MNHNS, CDR2 SASEGT. The CDR3 contains 11 residues. The CDR3 sequence is CASSEGYGYTF. Written as DNA, the CDR3 is TGTGCCAGCAGTGAAGGGTATGGCTACACCTTC.

The chain joins TRBV18 to TRBJ2-1; D not resolved. This CDR3 has 14 residues. Germline lookup yields CDR1 KGHSH and CDR2 LQKENI. The ends were cut back, 3 bases at V and 13 bases at J, with 19 bases in the middle. The CDR3 loop is CASSPILGFGEQFF. The CDR3 nucleotides read TGTGCCAGCTCACCCATTTTAGGGTTTGGGGAACAGTTCTTC. The full variable domain, rest sourced from reference TRBV18 and TRBJ2-1, is NAGVMQNPRHLVRRRGQEARLRCSPMKGHSHVYWYRQLPEEGLKFMVYLQKENIIDESGMPKERFSAEFPKEGPSILRIQQVVRGDSAAYFCASSPILGFGEQFFGPGTRLTVL.

V usage is TRBV29-1 and J usage is TRBJ2-5; no clear D gene. Germline V gene lookup returns CDR1 SQVTM and CDR2 ANQGSEA. The CDR3 is 12 amino acids. Trimming took off 3 bases at V and 5 bases at J, with 10 bases between the two ends. The CDR3 is CSVEVGAETQYF. The DNA for the CDR3 is TGCAGCGTTGAGGTCGGTGCGGAGACCCAGTACTTC.

The J gene is TRBJ2-2, the V gene TRBV5-1; no firm D call. Germline CDR1 reads SGHRS; CDR2 reads YFSETQ. V was pared by 4 bases and J by 2 bases, with 6 bases between. This CDR3 spans 13 amino acids. For the CDR3, the DNA is TGCGCCAGCAGCGACGGAAACACCGGGGAGCTGTTTTTT. Translated: CASSDGNTGELFF.

This chain connects TRBV3-1 (or the pseudogene TRBV3-2) to TRBJ2-3; no clear D gene. Germline V gene sequence: CDR1 LGHDT, CDR2 YNNKEL (reference sequence). Trimming left V 4 bases short and J 2 bases short, with 7 bases between. This CDR3 is 13 amino acids long. This CDR3 is CASSRSFTDTQYF. The CDR3 DNA sequence: TGTGCCAGCAGCCGTTCCTTCACAGATACGCAGTATTTT.

V gene TRBV10-3 combines with J gene TRBJ2-7, with 8 positions matching TRBD1. Per the germline V gene, CDR1 is ENHRY and CDR2 is SYGVKD. The CDR3 length is 13 residues. The ends lost 7 bases at V and 6 bases at J; junction bases unmatched: 8. CDR3 residues: CAITAGGRGEQYF. In nucleotides, the CDR3 is TGTGCCATCACGGCAGGGGGCCGCGGCGAGCAGTACTTC.